These 22 T cell receptor beta chains were sequenced from one sample in a study of cytomegalovirus exposure and HLA in healthy donors. The PCR employed 60 Vbeta primers together with 13 Jbeta primers. Assay: immunoSEQ multiplex PCR; the TCRdb copy retains only in-frame clones and omits some. The sample yields 110,000 or so clones, about 70% seen once. Specimen: PBMCs. These receptors all stem from a man aged 30-40 years in good health and CMV-seronegative.

This sequence joins TRBV6-5 and TRBJ1-1; D gene unclear. CDR1 is MNHEY and CDR2 is SVGAGI in the germline V gene. This CDR3 contains 13 residues. Deletions cut 8 bases from V and 1 base from J, with 11 bases between. The CDR3 spells CASLAGPNTEAFF. For the CDR3, the DNA is TGTGCCAGCCTTGCGGGCCCGAACACTGAAGCTTTCTTT.

This clone appeared a few times. J is TRBJ1-3 and V is TRBV7-2; unclear D gene. The CDR3 runs 16 residues. V lost 1 base and J 0 bases, leaving 10 bases between the germline ends. The germline CDR1 and CDR2 sequences are SGHTA and FQGNSA. The CDR3 sequence: CASSLGPGNSGNTIYF. In nucleotides, the CDR3 is TGTGCCAGCAGCTTAGGGCCGGGAAACTCTGGAAACACCATATATTTT.

In this sample, this clone turned up once. The genes are TRBV7-9 and TRBJ1-1; possibly TRBD1 for D (6 bases). The CDR3 length is 14 residues. CDR1 is SEHNR, CDR2 FQNEAQ, per germline (reference sequence). V lost 2 bases, J lost 1 base, and 8 bases lay in between. CDR3 loop: CASSLRTENTEAFF. The DNA of the CDR3 is TGTGCCAGCAGCTTACGGACAGAGAACACTGAAGCTTTCTTT.

V gene TRBV5-4 combines with J gene TRBJ1-1; 7 nucleotides agree with TRBD1. Trimming cost V 0 bases and J 5 bases; bases outside gene matches: 22. Germline CDR1 SGHNT, CDR2 YYREEE (reference sequence). The CDR3 totals 20 residues. CDR3 bases: TGTGCCAGCAGCTTGGAAAGGGACAGCGCTATCCCTGTTCTCAGGACTGAAGCTTTCTTT. This sequence encodes CASSLERDSAIPVLRTEAFF. The variable domain in full, completed from reference TRBV5-4 and TRBJ1-1, reads ETGVTQSPTHLIKTRGQQVTLRCSSQSGHNTVSWYQQALGQGPQFIFQYYREEENGRGNFPPRFSGLQFPNYSSELNVNALELDDSALYLCASSLERDSAIPVLRTEAFFGQGTRLTVV.

V usage is TRBV6-5 and J usage is TRBJ2-3, with a weak D call TRBD1 (5 bases). Germline CDR1 reads MNHEY; CDR2 reads SVGAGI. Trimming took off 6 bases at V and 4 bases at J, with 14 bases between the two ends. The CDR3 has 14 residues. The CDR3 nucleotides read TGTGCCAGCAGCCTAACCACAGGCGCAGATACGCAGTATTTT. Amino acid sequence: CASSLTTGADTQYF.

The chain combines TRBV19 with TRBJ1-1; D remains ambiguous. The CDR3 length is 20 residues. Trimming took off 7 bases at V and 0 bases at J, with 30 bases between the two ends. CDR1 is LNHDA and CDR2 is SQIVND in the germline V gene (reference sequence). The CDR3 region has the DNA TGTGCCAGTACGACATTAAGTAGGGCGAGGGATAACCGCTTGAACACTGAAGCTTTCTTT. Its protein is CASTTLSRARDNRLNTEAFF.

The chain joins TRBV11-2 to TRBJ2-4; D might be TRBD2 (5 bases). CDR1 is SGHAT, CDR2 FQNNGV, per germline. The CDR3 runs 16 residues. Trimming left V 3 bases short and J 0 bases short, with 12 bases between. CDR3 sequence reads: CASSFGSAGAKNIQYF. The DNA for the CDR3 is TGTGCCAGCAGCTTTGGGAGCGCGGGAGCCAAAAACATTCAGTACTTC.

The rearrangement joins TRBV5-1 to TRBJ2-7; tentatively, D is TRBD1 (6 bases). This CDR3 has 14 amino acids. Germline CDR1 and CDR2: SGHRS and YFSETQ. Trimming removed 7 bases at V and 3 bases at J, with 17 bases between. The CDR3: CASSFLDSHYEQYF. CDR3 nucleotides: TGCGCCAGCTCCTTTCTGGACAGCCACTACGAGCAGTACTTC.

The rearrangement uses TRBV5-1 and TRBJ2-3; D not resolved. Trimming shortened V by 7 bases and J by 2 bases, and 14 bases separated the two germline ends. The CDR3 totals 14 residues. The germline gives CDR1 SGHRS, CDR2 YFSETQ. Here the CDR3 reads CASRLTYNTDTQYF. For the CDR3, the DNA is TGCGCCAGCCGTTTAACCTATAACACAGATACGCAGTATTTT.

The table lists this clone with a few counts. The chain carries TRBV4-1 and TRBJ2-7; 8 bases are a match to TRBD1. From germline, CDR1 is MGHRA and CDR2 YSYEKL. The CDR3 spans 16 residues. Losses at the gene ends were 4 bases for V and 5 bases for J; bases not matched to a gene: 13. This chain's CDR3 is CASSPAGGQGAHEQYF. The CDR3, as DNA: TGCGCCAGCAGCCCGGCCGGAGGGCAGGGGGCCCACGAGCAGTACTTC.

The chain joins TRBV9 to TRBJ1-1; maybe TRBD1 (5 bases). The CDR3 is made up of 14 amino acids. Trimming left V 4 bases short and J 3 bases short, with 13 bases between. The V gene's germline CDR1 is SGDLS and CDR2 YYNGEE. In nucleotides, the CDR3 is TGTGCCAGCAGCAAACCTCCGGGGGACACTGAAGCTTTCTTT. It specifies CASSKPPGDTEAFF. Complete variable domain (other parts from reference TRBV9 and TRBJ1-1): DSGVTQTPKHLITATGQRVTLRCSPRSGDLSVYWYQQSLDQGLQFLIQYYNGEERAKGNILERFSAQQFPDLHSELNLSSLELGDSALYFCASSKPPGDTEAFFGQGTRLTVV.

This clone has more than one count but fewer than ten. V gene TRBV19 combines with J gene TRBJ2-7; 9 bases match TRBD2. The ends lost 7 bases at V and 2 bases at J; junction bases unmatched: 6. The CDR3 spans 14 residues. Germline CDR1 reads LNHDA; CDR2 reads SQIVND (reference sequence). The CDR3 sequence is CASKASGNPYEQYF. CDR3 in DNA: TGTGCCAGTAAGGCTAGCGGGAACCCCTACGAGCAGTACTTC.

This clone has a handful of counts. Other DNA sequences of this sample code for an identical CDR3. The V call is TRBV2, the J call TRBJ2-5, with 9 bases matching TRBD1. The CDR3 totals 15 residues. CDR1 and CDR2 from the germline V gene are SNHLY and FYNNEI. V trimming: 5 bases; J trimming: 1 base; junction bases outside the gene matches: 5. Here the CDR3 reads CASSPLDRGQETQYF. For the CDR3, the DNA is TGTGCCAGCAGTCCCCTGGACAGGGGCCAAGAGACCCAGTACTTC.

This clone was seen a single time. The V and J genes are TRBV11-3 and TRBJ2-5; D ambiguous. Germline V gene data show CDR1 as SGHNT and CDR2 as YENEEA. CDR3 size: 12 residues. The ends were cut back, 5 bases at V and 2 bases at J, with 6 bases in the middle. The chain's CDR3 is CASSAGQETQYF. For the CDR3, the DNA is TGTGCCAGCAGCGCAGGTCAAGAGACCCAGTACTTC.

The rearrangement joins TRBV7-2 to TRBJ2-4; 7 bases align to TRBD2. The CDR3 extends over 16 amino acids. CDR1 SGHTA and CDR2 FQGNSA come from the germline V gene. The trim removed 2 bases at V and 0 bases at J, leaving 4 bases unmatched. CDR3 DNA sequence: TGTGCCAGCAGCTTAACTAGCGTTCTAGCCAAAAACATTCAGTACTTC. Protein: CASSLTSVLAKNIQYF.

This chain connects TRBV30 to TRBJ2-2, with D tentatively TRBD2 (6 bases). Per the germline V gene, CDR1 is GTSNPN and CDR2 is SVGIG (reference sequence). The CDR3 is 13 residues long. Trimming removed 0 bases from V and 6 bases from J, with 8 bases in between. The CDR3 spells CAWSVRRAGELFF. The CDR3 DNA is TGTGCCTGGAGTGTACGGAGGGCCGGGGAGCTGTTTTTT.

V usage is TRBV10-3 and J usage is TRBJ2-3; TRBD2 matches 10 bases. The CDR3 extends over 15 amino acids. CDR1 and CDR2 from the germline V gene are ENHRY and SYGVKD. V was clipped by 6 bases and J by 7 bases; unmatched bases: 10. DNA of the CDR3: TGTGCCATCAGCCGTCCTAGCGGGAGTAGTAATACGCAGTATTTT. This sequence encodes CAISRPSGSSNTQYF.

The chain carries TRBV18 and TRBJ2-2, with 8 nucleotides matching TRBD2. Germline V gives CDR1 KGHSH, CDR2 LQKENI. The length of the CDR3 is 16 residues. V gave up 3 bases and J gave up 5 bases; unmatched junction bases: 8. CDR3 amino acids: CASSPTGLDYTGELFF. The CDR3 DNA reads TGTGCCAGCTCACCGACGGGACTAGATTATACCGGGGAGCTGTTTTTT.

The chain joins TRBV5-1 to TRBJ2-5; 15 bases are a match to TRBD2. After removal of 5 bases from V and 4 bases from J, the junction contained 6 bases not matched to a gene. Per the germline V gene, CDR1 is SGHRS and CDR2 is YFSETQ. This CDR3 is 16 amino acids long. The CDR3 nucleotides are TGCGCCAGCAGTGGACTAGCGGGAGGGGGGGGAGAGACCCAGTACTTC. The encoded protein is CASSGLAGGGGETQYF.

This chain uses TRBV30 with TRBJ2-7; a weak D match, TRBD2 (6 bases). V lost 5 bases and J 1 base, leaving 12 bases between the germline ends. The CDR3 runs to 13 residues. The germline CDR1 and CDR2 sequences are GTSNPN and SVGIG (reference sequence). CDR3 nucleotides: TGTGCCTGGCAGCCGGGACTTTCCTACGAGCAGTACTTC. Its protein product is CAWQPGLSYEQYF.

This clone was detected once. V usage is TRBV28 and J usage is TRBJ2-7; tentative D call: TRBD2 (6 bases). Germline V gene lookup returns CDR1 MDHEN and CDR2 SYDVKM. The length of the CDR3 is 13 residues. Between the trimmed V and J ends, which lost 11 bases and 3 bases, there was a span of 17 bases. CDR3 sequence: CAGITEGNYEQYF. CDR3 nucleotides: TGTGCCGGCATCACGGAGGGCAACTACGAGCAGTACTTC.

The rearrangement uses TRBV11-2 and TRBJ2-7; D is perhaps TRBD2 (6 bases). This CDR3 has 15 amino acids. In germline, CDR1 is SGHAT, CDR2 FQNNGV. The V and J ends lost 4 bases and 1 base respectively, with 14 bases between them. CDR3 bases: TGTGCCAGCAGCTCTCCCGGGACTCTTTCCTACGAGCAGTACTTC. Amino acids: CASSSPGTLSYEQYF.